Described below is a single T cell receptor beta chain sequence and its context. The data are from a study of blood T cell repertoires in COVID-19. Study information: Samples of COVID-19 (acute and convalescent) were obtained from the United States, Italy and Spain. PBMCs, B-cell-depleted T cells, or T cells provided the cDNA or gDNA that made up the material.

The length of the CDR3 is 16 residues. CDR1 is MNHEY, CDR2 SVGAGI, per germline. V dropped 2 bases and J dropped 0 bases, with 11 bases sitting between them. In the authors' methods: Reference gene primer amplification yielded estimated nucleated cell counts. Produced via immunoSEQ multiplex PCR; TCRdb's table is partial and in-frame only. The D gene and trimming were derived from the DNA, and the V and J assignments and clone size from that table. The table shows 150,000 to 200,000 clones, with more than 70% occurring only once. Source material: peripheral blood. This receptor was identified in a man between 35 and 55 years old with active or convalescent COVID-19. The chain combines TRBV6-5 with TRBJ1-3; TRBD1 is a possible D gene (5 bases). CDR3 nucleotides: TGTGCCAGCAGTTACGCTCAGGGTAGCTCTGGAAACACCATATATTTT. It translates to CASSYAQGSSGNTIYF.